This T cell receptor (beta chain) appears in the sequencing data of a study of CD8 T cell repertoires and HIV-1 epitope variants. The wider study: Separate wells received one of Twenty-five Gag or Nef variant peptides. Controls were a CMV, EBV and flu peptide pool, Ebola AY9 negative control, and no-peptide well.

Comment on this clone: Its cognate antigen is unknown.

With V trimmed by 3 bases and J by 3 bases, 6 bases remained unmatched. The CDR3 is 15 amino acids. CDR1 MNHNS and CDR2 SASEGT come from the germline V gene. Sequencing used immunoSEQ multiplex PCR; TCRdb keeps in-frame clones, though not all of them. The data hold some 5,700 clones, with over 60% observed a single time. Material for sequencing was cultured CD8+ T cells derived from PBMCs. This sequence was found in a male donor with HIV. This chain links TRBV6-1 with TRBJ2-3; 7 bases line up with TRBD2. DNA for the CDR3: TGTGCCAGCAGTGATAGGTGGGAGGGAACAGATACGCAGTATTTT. Translated: CASSDRWEGTDTQYF.